Presented here are 22 T cell receptor beta chains from one specimen sequenced in a study of T cells in Graves' hyperthyroidism and ophthalmopathy. What was amplified from RNA transcripts were TCR beta CDR3 regions. The TCR CDR3 was amplified in a first-round RT-PCR using the HTBI primer set. TCRdb ran MiXCR on the multiplex PCR reads and lists one entry per CDR3 protein. The table has 750,000 to 950,000 distinct CDR3 sequences, over 35% seen once. Sequencing was carried out using blood. These receptor sequences come from a man aged 18 to 29 with Graves' hyperthyroidism.

The table lists this clonotype with a few counts. The rearrangement uses TRBV29-1 and TRBJ2-2, with D tentatively TRBD1 (7 bases). The CDR3 is made up of 14 amino acids. Trimming removed 7 bases at V and 3 bases at J, with 15 bases between. CDR1 SQVTM and CDR2 ANQGSEA come from the germline V gene. CDR3 nucleotide sequence: TGCAGCGCAGGGGGTAGCGGTTACACCGGGGAGCTGTTTTTT. It is translated as CSAGGSGYTGELFF.

This clonotype came up a few times. V gene TRBV9 combines with J gene TRBJ2-7; 11 bases fit TRBD1. The J segment lost 4 bases and the V segment lost 2 bases, leaving 5 bases of the junction unmatched. Germline V gene sequence: CDR1 SGDLS, CDR2 YYNGEE. The CDR3 covers 15 residues. The CDR3 coding sequence is TGTGCCAGCAGCGTTGGACAGGGGGCGAAATACGAGCAGTACTTC. Protein product: CASSVGQGAKYEQYF.

The chain links TRBV7-6 to TRBJ1-5; perhaps TRBD1 as D (6 bases). The closer fit of TRBJ2-3 to the DNA end suggests the J call may be wrong. This CDR3 contains 13 residues. The germline V gene has CDR1 SGHVS and CDR2 FNYEAQ. The CDR3 reads CASSLQGNQPQYF. The CDR3 DNA sequence: TGTGCCAGCAGTCTACAGGGAAATCAGCCCCAGTATTTT.

This clonotype was found many times. The genes are TRBV6-6 and TRBJ1-1; D uncertain. Looked up from germline, CDR1 is MNHNY and CDR2 is SVGAGI (reference sequence). This CDR3 comprises 13 residues. Trimming took off 5 bases at V and 0 bases at J, with 7 bases between the two ends. CDR3 nucleotide sequence: TGTGCCAGCAGTGGACTTATGAACACTGAAGCTTTCTTT. Its translation: CASSGLMNTEAFF.

In its sample, this clonotype was seen many times. J is TRBJ1-2 and V is TRBV10-3, with 10 nucleotides matching TRBD1. The junction had 8 bases not matched to a gene; V was cut back by 6 bases and J by 7 bases. This CDR3 comprises 14 residues. Looked up from germline, CDR1 is ENHRY and CDR2 is SYGVKD. CDR3 residues: CAISEPDRGPGYTF. The CDR3 DNA is TGTGCCATCAGCGAACCTGACAGGGGGCCTGGCTACACCTTC.

In this sample, this clonotype turned up a few times. This chain uses TRBV11-2 with TRBJ2-7; 12 bases fit TRBD1. V lost 6 bases to trimming and J lost 7 bases; unmatched junction nucleotides: 7. In germline, CDR1 is SGHAT, CDR2 FQNNGV. The CDR3 has 14 residues. In nucleotides, the CDR3 is TGTGCCAGCAGACGGGACAGGGGGCACGTTGAGCAGTACTTC. Protein: CASRRDRGHVEQYF. Complete variable domain (other parts from reference TRBV11-2 and TRBJ2-7): EAGVAQSPRYKIIEKRQSVAFWCNPISGHATLYWYQQILGQGPKLLIQFQNNGVVDDSQLPKDRFSAERLKGVDSTLKIQPAKLEDSAVYLCASRRDRGHVEQYFGPGTRLTVT.

This chain joins TRBV7-9 and TRBJ1-2, with 7 positions matching TRBD1. CDR1 and CDR2 from the germline V gene are SEHNR and FQNEAQ (reference sequence). The CDR3 contains 13 residues. J lost 8 bases, V lost 3 bases, and 6 bases had no gene match. The CDR3: CASSFTNRGGYTF. CDR3 nucleotide sequence: TGTGCCAGCAGCTTCACGAACAGGGGCGGCTACACCTTC. The variable domain in full, completed from reference TRBV7-9 and TRBJ1-2, reads DTGVSQNPRHKITKRGQNVTFRCDPISEHNRLYWYRQTLGQGPEFLTYFQNEAQLEKSRLLSDRFSAERPKGSFSTLEIQRTEQGDSAMYLCASSFTNRGGYTFGSGTRLTVV.

This chain uses TRBV25-1 with TRBJ2-5, with D perhaps being TRBD1 or TRBD2 (5 bases each). The CDR3 is 16 residues long. With 4 bases removed from V and 5 bases from J, the gap between germline ends came to 20 bases. The germline V gene has CDR1 MGHDK and CDR2 SYGVNS. CDR3 residues: CASSVSRTRRAETQYF. The CDR3 DNA sequence: TGTGCCAGCAGTGTATCGCGGACTCGCAGGGCCGAGACCCAGTACTTC.

This clonotype was counted many times. This chain uses TRBV5-6 with TRBJ2-5; the D is unclear. The CDR3 sequence is 13 residues long. The V end lost 1 base, the J end lost 5 bases, and 9 bases lay between the germline ends. Germline V gene lookup returns CDR1 SGHDT and CDR2 YYEEEE. This chain's CDR3 is CASSLRNGETQYF. The CDR3 bases are TGTGCCAGCAGCTTGAGGAACGGGGAGACCCAGTACTTC.

This clonotype was observed a few times. The chain carries TRBV7-9 and TRBJ2-2; 7 bases align to TRBD1. This CDR3 has 17 amino acids. The germline V gene encodes CDR1 SEHNR and CDR2 FQNEAQ (reference sequence). The J segment lost 5 bases and the V segment lost 7 bases, leaving 16 bases of the junction unmatched. The CDR3 coding sequence is TGTGCCAGCATCCCGGGACAGAGCGTGTTGGGAACCGGGGAGCTGTTTTTT. Amino acids: CASIPGQSVLGTGELFF.

V gene TRBV29-1 combines with J gene TRBJ1-3; D is uncertain. The CDR3 totals 13 residues. Germline lookup yields CDR1 SQVTM and CDR2 ANQGSEA. The V end was cut by 6 bases, the J end by 2 bases, with 11 bases between. The CDR3 region is CSVSIEAGNTIYF. CDR3 sequence (DNA): TGCAGCGTGAGTATCGAAGCTGGAAACACCATATATTTT.

V and J are TRBV7-9 and TRBJ2-7; 9 bases match TRBD2. V trimming: 5 bases; J trimming: 3 bases; junction bases outside the gene matches: 11. The CDR3 extends over 16 amino acids. Germline CDR1 is SEHNR and CDR2 is FQNEAQ (reference sequence). CDR3 nucleotide sequence: TGTGCCAGCAGCCAGGGAGGTAGCGGGAGATACTACGAGCAGTACTTC. Translating it yields CASSQGGSGRYYEQYF.

J is TRBJ2-7 and V is TRBV19; 11 nucleotides agree with TRBD2. CDR1 and CDR2 from the germline V gene are LNHDA and SQIVND (reference sequence). V lost 9 bases to trimming and J lost 2 bases; unmatched junction nucleotides: 9. CDR3 length: 15 residues. The CDR3: CASRAGTSGPYEQYF. The CDR3 coding sequence is TGTGCCAGCAGGGCCGGGACTAGCGGCCCCTACGAGCAGTACTTC.

This clonotype has just one count. This may stem from a read error, because a much larger clone lies one nucleotide away. The V gene is TRBV2, the J gene TRBJ1-1; D perhaps matches TRBD1 (6 bases). Between the trimmed V and J ends, which lost 5 bases and 3 bases, there was a span of 13 bases. There are 14 residues in the CDR3. Per the germline V gene, CDR1 is SNHLY and CDR2 is FYNNEI. CDR3 nucleotide sequence: TGTGCCAGCAGTCAGGGGCGCTGGGACACTGAAGCTTTCTTT. Its translation is CASSQGRWDTEAFF.

This chain joins TRBV10-3 and TRBJ1-2; D gene unclear. Trimming removed 4 bases from V and 2 bases from J, with 11 bases in between. This CDR3 has 14 residues. CDR1 and CDR2 (germline): ENHRY, SYGVKD. The CDR3 protein is CAISAPDGNYGYTF. For the CDR3, the DNA is TGTGCCATCAGTGCACCGGACGGGAACTATGGCTACACCTTC.

This clonotype has a handful of counts. The chain combines TRBV29-1 with TRBJ2-7; D is ambiguous. V was trimmed by 1 base and J by 0 bases, leaving 7 bases between them. Germline CDR1 SQVTM, CDR2 ANQGSEA. This CDR3 is 13 amino acids long. The CDR3: CSVEAFGSYEQYF. The CDR3 nucleotides read TGCAGCGTTGAAGCCTTCGGCTCCTACGAGCAGTACTTC.

This sequence joins TRBV7-2 and TRBJ1-3; D possibly corresponds to TRBD1 (6 bases). From germline, CDR1 is SGHTA and CDR2 FQGNSA. The CDR3 is 17 amino acids. V was cut by 1 base and J by 0 bases, with 13 bases left in between. CDR3 nucleotides: TGTGCCAGCAGCTTAGTCGTCCCAGGGGTCTCTGGAAACACCATATATTTT. This codes for CASSLVVPGVSGNTIYF.

A few counts support this clonotype. The rearrangement uses TRBV7-9 and TRBJ1-5; D is unclear. The CDR3 has 14 residues. The V gene's germline CDR1 is SEHNR and CDR2 FQNEAQ (reference sequence). V lost 1 base and J lost 6, with 10 bases in between. DNA of the CDR3: TGTGCCAGCAGCTTAGATGGGGTGAGTCAGCCCCAGCATTTT. Its protein is CASSLDGVSQPQHF.

Many counts were recorded for this clonotype. The V call is TRBV2, the J call TRBJ1-5; 7 bases align to TRBD1. This CDR3 has 14 residues. V lost 6 bases to trimming and J lost 6 bases; unmatched junction nucleotides: 8. CDR1 is SNHLY and CDR2 is FYNNEI in the germline V gene. CDR3 in amino acids: CASRGTDPGQPQHF. DNA of the CDR3: TGTGCCAGCAGGGGGACAGACCCCGGTCAGCCCCAGCATTTT.

The chain recombines TRBV19 with TRBJ2-7, with 8 nucleotides matching TRBD1. Germline V gives CDR1 LNHDA, CDR2 SQIVND (reference sequence). The length of the CDR3 is 14 residues. V shed 3 bases and J 5 bases; nucleotides not matched to a gene: 6. DNA for the CDR3: TGTGCCAGTAGTATGAGACAGGGGTTCGACGAGCAGTACTTC. Protein sequence: CASSMRQGFDEQYF.

V and J are TRBV9 and TRBJ1-4; D is perhaps TRBD1 (6 bases). From germline, CDR1 is SGDLS and CDR2 YYNGEE. Trimming stripped 4 bases from V and 0 bases from J, with 13 bases between. CDR3 length: 16 residues. The CDR3 reads CASSPGTHPTNEKLFF. In DNA form, the CDR3 reads TGTGCCAGCAGCCCTGGGACACACCCAACTAATGAAAAACTGTTTTTT.

The J gene is TRBJ1-2, the V gene TRBV29-1; maybe TRBD1 (6 bases). V lost 4 bases to trimming and J lost 4 bases, with 13 bases between them. The V gene's germline CDR1 is SQVTM and CDR2 ANQGSEA. This CDR3 has 13 residues. CDR3 sequence (DNA): TGCAGCGTTGTTGTACAGGGTTCCTATGGCTACACCTTC. Amino acids: CSVVVQGSYGYTF.